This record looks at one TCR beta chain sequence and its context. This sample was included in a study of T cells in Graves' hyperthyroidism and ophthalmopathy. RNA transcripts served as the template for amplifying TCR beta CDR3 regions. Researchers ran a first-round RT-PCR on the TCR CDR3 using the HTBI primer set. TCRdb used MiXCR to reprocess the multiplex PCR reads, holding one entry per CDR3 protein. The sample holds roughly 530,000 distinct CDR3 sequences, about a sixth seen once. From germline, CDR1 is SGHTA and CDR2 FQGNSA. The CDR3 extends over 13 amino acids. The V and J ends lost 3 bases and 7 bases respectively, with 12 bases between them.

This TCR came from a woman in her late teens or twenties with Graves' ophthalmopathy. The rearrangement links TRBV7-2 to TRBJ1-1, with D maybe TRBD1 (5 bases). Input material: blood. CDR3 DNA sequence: TGTGCCAGCAGCTTCGCGGGGCCCGGTGAAGCTTTCTTT. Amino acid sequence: CASSFAGPGEAFF.